This is a list of T cell receptor beta chains from one sample in a study of OX40 agonist ivuxolimab in advanced cancers. Sequencing was performed with immunoSEQ multiplex PCR; in TCRdb, only in-frame clones are kept and a portion is missing. Altogether more than 80,000 clones are present, just under 95% being singletons, with the ten largest covering 0.2% to 0.3%. The source was CD4+ or CD8+ T cells sorted from blood, collected in a trial of the OX40 agonist ivuxolimab. The source is an adult with an advanced solid tumor such as melanoma, head and neck, liver or kidney cancer. The CDR3 runs from the conserved cysteine through the conserved F or W. The D gene is left open where the match is weak. Some rows mark clone size as missing; the rest say once, few, many or name a class of expanded clone.

CAWNRGAGEPQHF | TGTGCCTGGAATAGGGGGGCGGGAGAGCCCCAGCATTTT | TRBJ1-5 | TRBV30 | NA | NA
CATSREGAGIQPQHF | TGTGCCACCAGCAGAGAAGGGGCAGGGATTCAGCCCCAGCATTTT | TRBJ1-5 | TRBV15 | NA | NA
CASSIGGGTEAFF | TGTGCCAGCAGCATAGGGGGTGGCACTGAAGCTTTCTTT | TRBJ1-1 | TRBV6-1 | NA | once
CASNRQGFTEAFF | TGTGCCAGCAACCGACAGGGGTTCACTGAAGCTTTCTTT | TRBJ1-1 | TRBV7-9 | TRBD1 | NA
CASSIERNYGYTF | TGTGCCAGTAGTATAGAGCGAAACTATGGCTACACCTTC | TRBJ1-2 | TRBV19 | NA | NA
CASSLQPGGNTGELFF | TGTGCCAGCAGCTTACAGCCAGGGGGCAACACCGGGGAGCTGTTTTTT | TRBJ2-2 | TRBV7-3 | TRBD1 | NA
CASSLLGTDTQYF | TGTGCCAGCAGCTTATTAGGTACAGATACGCAGTATTTT | TRBJ2-3 | TRBV7-3 | NA | NA
CASSQDRILEQFF | TGTGCCAGCAGCCAAGACCGAATCCTTGAGCAGTTCTTC | TRBJ2-1 | TRBV4-2 | NA | NA
CASSLLAGNNEQFF | TGTGCCAGCAGTTTACTAGCGGGGAACAATGAGCAGTTCTTC | TRBJ2-1 | TRBV28 | TRBD2 | NA
CASSYPGGTDTQYF | TGTGCCAGCAGTTACCCGGGAGGCACAGATACGCAGTATTTT | TRBJ2-3 | TRBV6-6 | NA | NA
CASSVGDRGYGYTF | TGCGCCAGCAGCGTTGGGGACAGGGGCTATGGCTACACCTTC | TRBJ1-2 | TRBV5-1 | TRBD1 | NA
CASGATSGVFNEQFF | TGTGCCAGCGGCGCCACTAGCGGGGTCTTTAATGAGCAGTTCTTC | TRBJ2-1 | TRBV6-6 | TRBD2 | NA
CASSLGPANTGELFF | TGTGCCAGCAGCCTGGGACCCGCGAACACCGGGGAGCTGTTTTTT | TRBJ2-2 | TRBV6-5 | NA | NA
CASSIRQLHQPQHF | TGTGCCAGTAGTATAAGGCAGCTGCATCAGCCCCAGCATTTT | TRBJ1-5 | TRBV19 | NA | NA
CASSVGRLAGGRNEQFF | TGTGCCAGCAGCGTAGGGAGACTAGCGGGGGGGCGGAATGAGCAGTTCTTC | TRBJ2-1 | TRBV9 | TRBD2 | NA
CASSRTSGSYNEQFF | TGTGCCAGCAGCCGCACTAGCGGGAGTTACAATGAGCAGTTCTTC | TRBJ2-1 | TRBV7-2 | TRBD2 | NA
CASSSGLAGGLTHEQYF | TGTGCCAGCAGTTCCGGACTAGCGGGGGGCCTCACCCACGAGCAGTACTTC | TRBJ2-7 | TRBV28 | TRBD2 | few
CAWSVRGGADTQYF | TGTGCCTGGAGTGTACGGGGGGGTGCCGATACGCAGTATTTT | TRBJ2-3 | TRBV30 | TRBD2 | once
CASSFGTAAYNEQFF | TGTGCCAGCAGTTTCGGGACAGCGGCATACAATGAGCAGTTCTTC | TRBJ2-1 | TRBV6-5 | TRBD1 | NA
CAWSVIAGMAGELFF | TGTGCCTGGAGTGTGATAGCGGGAATGGCCGGGGAGCTGTTTTTT | TRBJ2-2 | TRBV30 | TRBD2 | NA